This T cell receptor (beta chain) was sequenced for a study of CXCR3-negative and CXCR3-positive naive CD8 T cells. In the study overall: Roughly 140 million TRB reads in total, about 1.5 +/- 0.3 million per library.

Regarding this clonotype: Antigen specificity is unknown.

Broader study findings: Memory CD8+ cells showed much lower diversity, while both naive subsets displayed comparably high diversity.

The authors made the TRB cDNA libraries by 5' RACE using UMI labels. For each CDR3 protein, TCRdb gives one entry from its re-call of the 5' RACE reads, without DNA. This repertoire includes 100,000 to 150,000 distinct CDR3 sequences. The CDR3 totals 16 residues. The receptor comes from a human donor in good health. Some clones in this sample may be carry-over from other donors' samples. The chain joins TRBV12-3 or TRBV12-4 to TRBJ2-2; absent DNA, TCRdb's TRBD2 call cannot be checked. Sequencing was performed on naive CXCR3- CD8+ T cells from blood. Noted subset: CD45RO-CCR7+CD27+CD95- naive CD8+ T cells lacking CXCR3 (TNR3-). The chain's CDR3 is CASSLRLEMGPGELFF.